Below, 19 T cell receptor beta chains from the same sample are listed, as sequenced in a study of blood T cells in healthy people across ages. Primers used in a second PCR of roughly 7 to 12 cycles were a sample-barcoded 5' primer and a J-beta primer mix. TCRdb used MiXCR to reprocess the 5' RACE reads, holding one entry per CDR3 protein. The table includes 730,000 or so distinct CDR3 sequences, less than 45% detected once. The sample consisted of blood. These receptors all stem from an elderly man in good health.

This chain uses TRBV20-1 with TRBJ1-2, with TRBD1 matching 8 bases. Germline loops: CDR1 DFQATT, CDR2 SNEGSKA (reference sequence). This CDR3 comprises 13 residues. The V segment lost 5 bases and the J segment 4 bases; nucleotides outside the gene matches: 6. CDR3 in DNA: TGCAGTGCTCGGGGACAGGCCCTCTATGGCTACACCTTC. Translation: CSARGQALYGYTF.

This clonotype came up a few times. J is TRBJ2-7 and V is TRBV28; 13 bases are shared with TRBD2. Unmatched junction bases numbered 10, after V lost 4 bases and J lost 7 bases. Germline V gene lookup returns CDR1 MDHEN and CDR2 SYDVKM. The CDR3 has 16 residues. CDR3 in amino acids: CASSSPLGLAGVEQYF. The CDR3 bases are TGTGCCAGCAGTTCCCCCCTCGGACTAGCGGGAGTTGAGCAGTACTTC.

For this clonotype: The junction departs from germline at one end; a sequencing error may be responsible. V is TRBV4-1 and J is TRBJ2-1, with 8 positions matching TRBD1. The CDR3 spans 16 residues. Germline CDR1 and CDR2: MGHRA and YSYEKL. The CDR3 sequence: CASSQVQGASYKEQFF. CDR3 in DNA: TGCGCCAGCAGCCAAGTGCAGGGGGCCTCCTACAAGGAGCAGTTCTTC.

This clonotype was counted once. The chain uses TRBV7-2 and TRBJ1-2, with 9 bases aligning to TRBD1. This CDR3 contains 15 residues. V dropped 5 bases and J dropped 9; count of bases not matched to a gene: 13. CDR1 SGHTA and CDR2 FQGNSA come from the germline V gene. Here the CDR3 DNA reads TGTGCCAGCAGCCGGGAACCGGGACAGGGTTATTGCTACACCTTC. Translation gives CASSREPGQGYCYTF.

This chain joins TRBV7-2 and TRBJ2-1; D uncertain. Germline loops: CDR1 SGHTA, CDR2 FQGNSA. The CDR3 spans 13 residues. The germline V and J ends were trimmed by 7 bases and 4 bases, with 11 bases remaining between them. The CDR3 DNA reads as TGTGCCAGCACCAATTTGGGTTACAATGAGCAGTTCTTC. Translated, it gives CASTNLGYNEQFF.

The chain combines TRBV20-1 with TRBJ2-5; tentative D call: TRBD2 (6 bases). The end of the DNA fits TRBJ2-7 better, so the J call may be wrong. The CDR3 consists of 13 residues. Germline V CDR1 and CDR2: DFQATT, SNEGSKA (reference sequence). In DNA form, the CDR3 reads TGCAGTGCCCGAGGGGACTTCTCCTACGAGCAGTACTTC. Translated: CSARGDFSYEQYF.

V is TRBV4-3 and J is TRBJ1-5; perhaps TRBD1 as D (5 bases). Germline CDR1 reads LGHNA; CDR2 reads YSLEER. V was cut by 0 bases and J by 3 bases, with 9 bases left in between. CDR3 length: 15 amino acids. The CDR3 nucleotides read TGCGCCAGCAGCCAAGATCGGGGGGTCAATCAGCCCCAGCATTTT. Its translation is CASSQDRGVNQPQHF.

The CDR3 DNA follows: TGCAGTGCTCGGCAGCATCAGGGGGTGACAGATACGCAGTATTTT. Translating it yields CSARQHQGVTDTQYF. V gene TRBV20-1 combines with J gene TRBJ2-3; 7 nucleotides match TRBD1. CDR1 is DFQATT, CDR2 SNEGSKA, per germline (reference sequence). The CDR3 is 15 amino acids. The V segment lost 5 bases and the J segment 3 bases; nucleotides outside the gene matches: 11.

The J gene is TRBJ2-7, the V gene TRBV7-9; tentatively, D is TRBD1 (6 bases). The J call may be mistaken, given a closer DNA end match to TRBJ2-1. CDR1 SEHNR and CDR2 FQNEAQ come from the germline V gene (reference sequence). The CDR3 is 13 residues long. Here the CDR3 DNA reads TGTGCCAGCAGCTTGTTCTCAGGGGATGAGCAGTTCTTC. Its translation: CASSLFSGDEQFF.

J is TRBJ1-2 and V is TRBV9; tentative D call: TRBD1 (6 bases). The CDR3 length is 16 residues. Trimming took off 3 bases at V and 5 bases at J, with 20 bases between the two ends. Germline V gives CDR1 SGDLS, CDR2 YYNGEE. The CDR3 DNA reads as TGTGCCAGCAGCGGTTACCGCAGGGGTAGGAGATATGGCTACACCTTC. This encodes CASSGYRRGRRYGYTF.

The rearrangement joins TRBV28 to TRBJ2-5; 10 bases map to TRBD2. The J call could be wrong; TRBJ2-7 is a better fit for the DNA end. Germline V gene lookup returns CDR1 MDHEN and CDR2 SYDVKM. This CDR3 region has 17 residues. DNA for the CDR3: TGTGCCAGCAGTCCCCTCCGGACTAGCGGCAAAAGTCACGAGCAGTACTTC. This codes for CASSPLRTSGKSHEQYF.

This clonotype was seen just once. The V and J genes are TRBV6-5 and TRBJ2-7; 8 positions match TRBD1. Per germline, CDR1 MNHEY and CDR2 SVGAGI. V shed 7 bases and J 0 bases; nucleotides not matched to a gene: 8. CDR3 length: 15 amino acids. The CDR3 loop reads CASTRDRFDSYEQYF. As DNA, the CDR3 is TGTGCCAGCACCCGGGACAGGTTCGACTCCTACGAGCAGTACTTC.

V is TRBV20-1 and J is TRBJ1-1; TRBD1 matches 9 bases. Looked up from germline, CDR1 is DFQATT and CDR2 is SNEGSKA (reference sequence). The CDR3 contains 13 residues. V gave up 3 bases and J gave up 6 bases; unmatched junction bases: 5. DNA for the CDR3: TGCAGTGCTAGTACAGGGGGCCACGCTGAAGCTTTCTTT. Protein sequence: CSASTGGHAEAFF.

Comments on this clonotype: An end of the junction does not agree with germline; a read error may underlie this. This chain links TRBV25-1 with TRBJ2-1; TRBD1 might be the D (6 bases). The CDR3 extends over 15 amino acids. Looked up from germline, CDR1 is MGHDK and CDR2 is SYGVNS. In nucleotides, the CDR3 is TGTGCCAGCAGCAGCATCGGGACATTTTACAATGGGCAGTTCTTC. It encodes CASSSIGTFYNGQFF.

Comments on this clonotype: Sequence at one end of the junction differs from germline and may be a read error. The V call is TRBV29-1, the J call TRBJ1-2; perhaps TRBD1 as D (5 bases). Germline V gives CDR1 SQVTM, CDR2 ANQGSEA. The CDR3 spans 14 residues. The CDR3 sequence is CGVERGLPNYGYTF. DNA of the CDR3: TGCGGCGTTGAAAGGGGACTCCCAAACTATGGCTACACCTTC. Full variable domain (remainder filled in from reference TRBV29-1 and TRBJ1-2): SAVISQKPSRDICQRGTSLTIQCQVDSQVTMMFWYRQQPGQSLTLIATANQGSEATYESGFVIDKFPISRPNLTFSTLTVSNMSPEDSSIYLCGVERGLPNYGYTFGSGTRLTVV.

The rearrangement links TRBV7-9 to TRBJ2-3, with 10 bases matching TRBD1. The V gene end was trimmed by 3 bases and the J gene end by 5 bases; junction bases not matched to a gene: 5. In germline, CDR1 is SEHNR, CDR2 FQNEAQ (reference sequence). The CDR3 extends over 15 amino acids. The CDR3 region is CASSFRGQGGDTQYF. In DNA form, the CDR3 reads TGTGCCAGCAGCTTTCGAGGACAGGGGGGAGATACGCAGTATTTT.

This clonotype was detected ten times or more. The V and J genes are TRBV18 and TRBJ2-7; D unclear. V was clipped by 0 bases and J by 0 bases, with 6 bases between them. From germline, CDR1 is KGHSH and CDR2 LQKENI. There are 14 residues in the CDR3. The CDR3 DNA is TGTGCCAGCTCACCACCGGGTAACTCCTACGAGCAGTACTTC. Translating gives CASSPPGNSYEQYF.

The rearrangement joins TRBV2 to TRBJ2-7; TRBD1 agrees at 9 bases. CDR1 is SNHLY, CDR2 FYNNEI, per germline. There are 15 residues in the CDR3. Unmatched junction bases numbered 13, after V lost 8 bases and J lost 5 bases. CDR3 region: CASVQGASGTDEQYF. The CDR3 DNA sequence: TGTGCCAGCGTACAGGGGGCCAGCGGGACGGACGAGCAGTACTTC.

This clonotype appeared a few times. V usage is TRBV6-1 and J usage is TRBJ2-7; D remains ambiguous. V dropped 8 bases and J dropped 2 bases, with 13 bases sitting between them. CDR1 MNHNS and CDR2 SASEGT come from the germline V gene. The CDR3 contains 13 residues. CDR3 region: CASSPLGTYEQYF. The CDR3 bases are TGTGCCAGCTCCCCGTTGGGGACCTACGAGCAGTACTTC.